A single sample gave rise to the 18 T cell receptor beta chains below, sequenced in a study of cytomegalovirus exposure and HLA in healthy donors. The PCR ran on 60 Vbeta and 13 Jbeta primers. The method was immunoSEQ multiplex PCR; TCRdb's version includes in-frame clones alone and lacks a portion of them. The sample carries fewer than 65,000 clones, 73% recorded once. Sequencing was done on a sample of PBMCs. Receptor source: a man aged 50 to 59 in good health and CMV-seronegative.

This clone was seen a single time. The J gene is TRBJ1-2, the V gene TRBV12-2; TRBD1, as called in the table, went unchecked against the DNA. TRBV12-2 is a documented pseudogene. The CDR3 length is 16 residues. CDR3 region: CASRLSGQGADYGYTF. For the CDR3, the DNA is TGTGCAAGTCGCTTATCTGGACAGGGGGCGGACTATGGCTACACCTTC.

CDR3 bases: TGCGCCAGCAGCTTAGGGGGTCCGAGCTCCTACAATGAGCAGTTCTTC. Its translation: CASSLGGPSSYNEQFF. The V and J genes are TRBV5-1 and TRBJ2-1; perhaps TRBD1 as D (6 bases). The V gene lost 2 bases and the J gene lost 0 bases, with 12 bases spanning the gap. The CDR3 is made up of 16 amino acids. Germline V gives CDR1 SGHRS, CDR2 YFSETQ.

The chain joins TRBV7-3 to TRBJ1-5; 7 bases line up with TRBD1. Germline V gives CDR1 SGHTA, CDR2 FQGTGA. V gave up 4 bases and J gave up 8 bases; unmatched junction bases: 5. The CDR3 length is 13 residues. CDR3 sequence (DNA): TGTGCCAGCAGCTGGGACAGCGGCAAGCCCCAGCATTTT. Translating gives CASSWDSGKPQHF.

CDR3 amino acids: CATSRTTIAGGPYNEQFF. The CDR3 DNA reads TGTGCCACCAGCAGGACCACCATAGCGGGGGGGCCCTACAATGAGCAGTTCTTC. The chain is built from TRBV15 and TRBJ2-1; 11 bases agree with TRBD2. Germline assignment: CDR1 LNHNV and CDR2 YYDKDF (reference sequence). V lost 3 bases and J lost 2; bases outside the gene matches: 9. CDR3 size: 18 residues.

CDR3 sequence: CASSEGTVQNIQYF. CDR3 DNA: TGTGCCAGCAGCGAAGGGACAGTCCAAAACATTCAGTACTTC. V is TRBV13 and J is TRBJ2-4; 7 bases match TRBD1. This CDR3 region has 14 residues. The trim removed 5 bases at V and 5 bases at J, leaving 6 bases unmatched. Germline CDR1 reads PRHDT; CDR2 reads FYEKMQ (reference sequence).

This clone was seen more than once but under ten times. V and J are TRBV25-1 and TRBJ2-7; no clear D gene. CDR1 and CDR2 from the germline V gene are MGHDK and SYGVNS. The CDR3 is made up of 14 amino acids. Trimming shortened V by 1 base and J by 5 bases, and 12 bases separated the two germline ends. CDR3 loop: CASSEFGVFHEQYF. The CDR3 nucleotides are TGTGCCAGCAGTGAATTTGGAGTATTCCACGAGCAGTACTTC.

The chain has TRBV5-1 and TRBJ2-3; possible D gene TRBD2, 6 bases. This CDR3 contains 15 residues. V lost 4 bases to trimming and J lost 2 bases, with 14 bases between them. The V gene's germline CDR1 is SGHRS and CDR2 YFSETQ. CDR3 nucleotides: TGCGCCAGCAGCGTCCCCGGAGGGAACACAGATACGCAGTATTTT. Translating gives CASSVPGGNTDTQYF.

As DNA, the CDR3 is TGTGCCAGCAGACAGGGGCGCAATGAGCAGTTCTTC. This sequence encodes CASRQGRNEQFF. The V and J genes are TRBV7-2 and TRBJ2-1; 7 nucleotides line up with TRBD1. The V gene's germline CDR1 is SGHTA and CDR2 FQGNSA. This CDR3 is built from 12 residues. Trimming removed 6 bases from V and 6 bases from J; junction bases left unmatched: 2. The whole variable domain, filled in from reference TRBV7-2 and TRBJ2-1, reads GAGVSQSPSNKVTEKGKDVELRCDPISGHTALYWYRQSLGQGLEFLIYFQGNSAPDKSGLPSDRFSAERTGGSVSTLTIQRTQQEDSAVYLCASRQGRNEQFFGPGTRLTVL.

The chain carries TRBV15 and TRBJ2-4; possible D gene TRBD2, 5 bases. Trimming cost V 1 base and J 4 bases, with 11 bases left between them. The CDR3 spans 15 residues. Per the germline V gene, CDR1 is LNHNV and CDR2 is YYDKDF (reference sequence). CDR3 amino acids: CATSRGGNSKNIQYF. CDR3 nucleotides: TGTGCCACCAGCAGAGGAGGGAACTCAAAAAACATTCAGTACTTC.

The chain is built from TRBV9 and TRBJ1-2; D is uncertain. The CDR3 is 14 residues long. Trimming removed 4 bases from V and 2 bases from J, with 12 bases in between. Germline-derived CDR1 and CDR2 are SGDLS and YYNGEE. The CDR3 reads CASSPGGRNYGYTF. Written as DNA, the CDR3 is TGTGCCAGCAGCCCAGGAGGGCGGAACTATGGCTACACCTTC.

This clone is medium-sized. The V and J genes are TRBV7-9 and TRBJ1-3; the D is unclear. Trimming removed 5 bases at V and 1 base at J, with 6 bases between. The germline gives CDR1 SEHNR, CDR2 FQNEAQ (reference sequence). This CDR3 has 13 amino acids. The CDR3 coding sequence is TGTGCCAGCAGCCCCGGGTCTGGAAACACCATATATTTT. This codes for CASSPGSGNTIYF.

V and J are TRBV30 and TRBJ1-2, with a possible D match to TRBD1 (6 bases). From germline, CDR1 is GTSNPN and CDR2 SVGIG (reference sequence). The V end was cut by 2 bases, the J end by 0 bases, with 10 bases between. The CDR3 contains 14 residues. The CDR3, as DNA: TGTGCCTGGAGTACCAACAGGGCTAACTATGGCTACACCTTC. Protein sequence: CAWSTNRANYGYTF.

In DNA, the CDR3 is TGTGCCAGCAGCAACCCTTCCCCGACAGGGGGCAGTGGCTACACCTTC. Translating gives CASSNPSPTGGSGYTF. V gene TRBV7-9 combines with J gene TRBJ1-2, with TRBD1 matching 10 bases. Losses at the gene ends were 5 bases for V and 7 bases for J; bases not matched to a gene: 13. This CDR3 has 16 residues. Looked up from germline, CDR1 is SEHNR and CDR2 is FQNEAQ (reference sequence).

The rearrangement links TRBV5-1 to TRBJ1-2; 7 nucleotides match TRBD1. CDR1 SGHRS and CDR2 YFSETQ come from the germline V gene. The CDR3 spans 15 residues. V shed 4 bases, J shed 0 bases, and the junction held 6 bases outside the gene matches. This CDR3 is CASSRGTATNYGYTF. The CDR3 DNA reads TGCGCCAGCAGCCGTGGGACAGCAACTAACTATGGCTACACCTTC.

The chain links TRBV19 to TRBJ2-3; D is uncertain. Germline V CDR1 and CDR2: LNHDA, SQIVND (reference sequence). Trimming removed 7 bases at V and 0 bases at J, with 14 bases between. There are 15 residues in the CDR3. This CDR3 is CASIATGASTDTQYF. The CDR3 DNA sequence: TGTGCCAGTATTGCGACGGGTGCTAGCACAGATACGCAGTATTTT.

The chain carries TRBV7-9 and TRBJ2-5, with TRBD2 matching over 12 bases. The germline gives CDR1 SEHNR, CDR2 FQNEAQ (reference sequence). J lost 5 bases, V lost 5 bases, and 12 bases had no gene match. The CDR3 loop spans 17 amino acids. The CDR3 region is CASSRRRTSGVWETQYF. Here the CDR3 DNA reads TGTGCCAGCAGCCGGAGAAGGACTAGCGGGGTCTGGGAGACCCAGTACTTC. The complete variable domain, with remaining parts taken from reference TRBV7-9 and TRBJ2-5, reads DTGVSQNPRHKITKRGQNVTFRCDPISEHNRLYWYRQTLGQGPEFLTYFQNEAQLEKSRLLSDRFSAERPKGSFSTLEIQRTEQGDSAMYLCASSRRRTSGVWETQYFGPGTRLLVL.

The chain uses TRBV30 and TRBJ2-3, with 11 bases aligning to TRBD2. Trimming took 1 base from V and 5 from J; bases not matched to a gene: 8. Looked up from germline, CDR1 is GTSNPN and CDR2 is SVGIG (reference sequence). The CDR3 extends over 16 amino acids. CDR3 amino acids: CAWSGLAGPARDTQYF. The CDR3 DNA reads as TGTGCCTGGAGTGGACTAGCGGGGCCTGCCCGAGATACGCAGTATTTT.

The gene calls are TRBV5-1 and TRBJ1-6; TRBD1 matches 10 bases. Germline CDR1 reads SGHRS; CDR2 reads YFSETQ. The CDR3 runs 17 residues. The trim removed 4 bases at V and 7 bases at J, leaving 11 bases unmatched. The CDR3 DNA reads TGCGCCAGCAGCCCCGGTCTGGGACAGGGGAAAAATTCACCCCTCCACTTT. Its translation: CASSPGLGQGKNSPLHF.